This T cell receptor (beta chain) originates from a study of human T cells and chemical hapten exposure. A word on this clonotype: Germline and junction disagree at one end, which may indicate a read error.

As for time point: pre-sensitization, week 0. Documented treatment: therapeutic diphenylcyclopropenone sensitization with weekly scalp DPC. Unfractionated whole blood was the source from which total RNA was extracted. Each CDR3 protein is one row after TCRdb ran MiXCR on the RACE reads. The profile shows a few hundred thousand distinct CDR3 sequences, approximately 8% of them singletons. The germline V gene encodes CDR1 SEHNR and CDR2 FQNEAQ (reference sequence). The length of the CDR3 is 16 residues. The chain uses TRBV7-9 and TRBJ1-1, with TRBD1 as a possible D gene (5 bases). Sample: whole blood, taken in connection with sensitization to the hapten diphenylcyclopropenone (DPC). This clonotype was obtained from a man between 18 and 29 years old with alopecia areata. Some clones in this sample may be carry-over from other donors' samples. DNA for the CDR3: TGTGTCAGCAGCTTAGACGGGACTTTTTTGAACACTGAAGCTTTCTTT. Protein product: CVSSLDGTFLNTEAFF.